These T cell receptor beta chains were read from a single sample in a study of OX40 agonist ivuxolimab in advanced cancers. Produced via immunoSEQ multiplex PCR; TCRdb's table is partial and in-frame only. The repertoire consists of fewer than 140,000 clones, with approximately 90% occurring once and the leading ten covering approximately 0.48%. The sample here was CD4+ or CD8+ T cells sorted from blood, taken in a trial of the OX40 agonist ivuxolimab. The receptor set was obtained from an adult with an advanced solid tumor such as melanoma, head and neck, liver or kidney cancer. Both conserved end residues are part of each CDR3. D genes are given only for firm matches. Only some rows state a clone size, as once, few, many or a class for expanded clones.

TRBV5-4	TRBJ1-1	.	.	TGTGCCAGCACCGAGACGGGGGTCGGGAACACTGAAGCTTTCTTT	CASTETGVGNTEAFF
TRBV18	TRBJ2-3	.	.	TGTGCCAGCTCACCACCGATCGGTACAGATACGCAGTATTTT	CASSPPIGTDTQYF
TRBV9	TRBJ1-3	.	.	TGTGCCAGCAGCTCTTCGCTGGGCATCTCTGGAAACACCATATATTTT	CASSSSLGISGNTIYF
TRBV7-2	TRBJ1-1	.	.	TGTGCCAGCAGGACATTTGAGAACACTGAAGCTTTCTTT	CASRTFENTEAFF
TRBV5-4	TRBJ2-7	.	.	TGTGCCAGCAGCTTAAGGGCAGGGCCGGGCGAGCAGTACTTC	CASSLRAGPGEQYF
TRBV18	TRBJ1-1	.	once	TGTGCCAGCTCACCCCCGGGGGCGTTGACTGAAGCTTTCTTT	CASSPPGALTEAFF
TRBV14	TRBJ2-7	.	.	TGTGCCAGCAGCCAAGTCGGCGCCACCCGCGAGCAGTACTTC	CASSQVGATREQYF
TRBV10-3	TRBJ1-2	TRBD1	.	TGTGCCATCAGTGAGGCAGGGGGCCGCTACACCTTC	CAISEAGGRYTF
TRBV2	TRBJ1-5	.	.	TGTGCCAGCAGTGAGGGAGAATCTGGCAATCAGCCCCAGCATTTT	CASSEGESGNQPQHF
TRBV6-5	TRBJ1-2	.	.	TGTGCCAGCTCAGAGTATGGCTACACCTTC	CASSEYGYTF
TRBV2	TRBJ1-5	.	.	TGTGCCAGCTGTGGGGGACGGAACAATCAGCCCCAGCATTTT	CASCGGRNNQPQHF
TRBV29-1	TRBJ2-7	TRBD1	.	TGCAGCGTTTTTGGATCGGGACAGGGTTACGAGCAGTACTTC	CSVFGSGQGYEQYF
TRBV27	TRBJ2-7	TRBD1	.	TGTGCCAGCAGTTTACAACCGGGACAGAACTACGAGCAGTACTTC	CASSLQPGQNYEQYF
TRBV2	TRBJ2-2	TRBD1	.	TGTGCCAGCAGTCTGACCGGGACAGGGAGCACCGGGGAGCTGTTTTTT	CASSLTGTGSTGELFF
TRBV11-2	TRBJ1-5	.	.	TGTGCCAGCAGCTCAGGACAGTACAATCAGCCCCAGCATTTT	CASSSGQYNQPQHF
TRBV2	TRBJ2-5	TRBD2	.	TGTGCCAGCAGGACTAGCGGTTTCCCCCAGTACTTC	CASRTSGFPQYF
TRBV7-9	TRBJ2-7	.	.	TGTGCCAGCAGTCCGAACTACGAGCAGTACTTC	CASSPNYEQYF
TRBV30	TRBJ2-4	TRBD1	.	TGTGCCTGGGCTTTTGGACAGGGTGACATTCAGTACTTC	CAWAFGQGDIQYF
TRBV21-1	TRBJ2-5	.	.	TGTGCCAGCAGCCTCCACCGGGGCGGGGGGCAACGGGAGACCCAGTACTTC	CASSLHRGGGQRETQYF